This is a list of T cell receptor beta chains from one sample in a study of blood T cell repertoires in COVID-19. Profiled with immunoSEQ multiplex PCR; TCRdb holds only in-frame clones, not every one. Seen here are roughly 190,000 clones, 65% to 80% observed once, and the top ten hold 9.5% to 15%. Sequencing was carried out using peripheral blood. Every receptor here comes from a woman aged 50 to 60 with acute or convalescent COVID-19. CDR3s include the opening cysteine and the closing phenylalanine or tryptophan. The order of the fields is J gene, D gene, clone size, V gene, CDR3 DNA, CDR3 protein. The D gene is left open where the match is weak. The size of a clone is reported for some rows only, either as once, few or many, or as a class for expanded clones.

TRBJ2-1	TRBD2	once	TRBV24-1	TGTGCCACCGGGGGGGGGTGGATTCAGAAAGAGCAGTTCTTC	CATGGGWIQKEQFF
TRBJ1-1	NA	NA	TRBV5-1	TGCGCCAGCAGTACTATCCAGGGTTTAGAAGCTTTCTTT	CASSTIQGLEAFF
TRBJ2-2	TRBD2	NA	TRBV10-3	TGTGCCATCAGTGAGGGAAGCGGGGGCCACACCGGGGAGCTGTTTTTT	CAISEGSGGHTGELFF
TRBJ1-1	NA	NA	TRBV9	TGTGCCAGCAGCCTTAGTGGGGGCCTGAACACTGAAGCTTTCTTT	CASSLSGGLNTEAFF
TRBJ1-4	TRBD1	NA	TRBV19	TGTGCCAGTAGTATAGCATCTGGGACAGGCAATGAAAAACTGTTTTTT	CASSIASGTGNEKLFF
TRBJ1-2	NA	once	TRBV19	TGTGCCAGTAGAGCGAACCAGGGTTCCTATGGCTACACCTTC	CASRANQGSYGYTF
TRBJ1-5	NA	once	TRBV2	TGTGCCAGCAGTGAAGTCGACGGGAGCAATCAGCCCCAGCATTTT	CASSEVDGSNQPQHF
TRBJ1-1	TRBD1	NA	TRBV2	TGTGCCAGCAGGACAGGGGGGACTGAAGCTTTCTTT	CASRTGGTEAFF
TRBJ1-5	NA	NA	TRBV6-5	TGTGCCAGCAGTTCACAGGGAAGCAATCAGCCCCAGCATTTT	CASSSQGSNQPQHF
TRBJ2-7	NA	few	TRBV25-1	TGTGCCAGCCGGGGGTACGGGGAAGACTACGAGCAGTACTTC	CASRGYGEDYEQYF
TRBJ1-4	TRBD1	NA	TRBV6-5	TGTGCCAGCAGGCCGACAGGGTTTGAAAAACTGTTTTTT	CASRPTGFEKLFF
TRBJ1-5	NA	NA	TRBV6-5	TGTGCCAGCAAACGAGACTTTAATCAGCCCCAGCATTTT	CASKRDFNQPQHF
TRBJ1-2	NA	NA	TRBV6-5	TGTGCCAGCAGTTACTCTCCAGCTAACTATGGCTACACCTTC	CASSYSPANYGYTF
TRBJ1-2	NA	many	TRBV27	TGTGCCAGCAGTTCTTTATTACAGGGCAACTATGGCTACACCTTC	CASSSLLQGNYGYTF
TRBJ2-1	NA	NA	TRBV7-2	TGTGCCAGCAGCTCCCCCAACACGAATGAGCAGTTCTTC	CASSSPNTNEQFF
TRBJ2-7	TRBD2	NA	TRBV6-2/TRBV6-3	TGTGCCAGCAGTACAGCGGGGGCCCGCTACGAGCAGTACTTC	CASSTAGARYEQYF
TRBJ2-7	NA	few	TRBV10-3	TGTGCCATCAGTGAGTCAATGGGCTTTGGCTCCTACGAGCAGTACTTC	CAISESMGFGSYEQYF
TRBJ2-2	TRBD2	NA	TRBV6-2/TRBV6-3	TGTGCCAGCAGTTACGGCGGGGGATTGACCGGGGAGCTGTTTTTT	CASSYGGGLTGELFF